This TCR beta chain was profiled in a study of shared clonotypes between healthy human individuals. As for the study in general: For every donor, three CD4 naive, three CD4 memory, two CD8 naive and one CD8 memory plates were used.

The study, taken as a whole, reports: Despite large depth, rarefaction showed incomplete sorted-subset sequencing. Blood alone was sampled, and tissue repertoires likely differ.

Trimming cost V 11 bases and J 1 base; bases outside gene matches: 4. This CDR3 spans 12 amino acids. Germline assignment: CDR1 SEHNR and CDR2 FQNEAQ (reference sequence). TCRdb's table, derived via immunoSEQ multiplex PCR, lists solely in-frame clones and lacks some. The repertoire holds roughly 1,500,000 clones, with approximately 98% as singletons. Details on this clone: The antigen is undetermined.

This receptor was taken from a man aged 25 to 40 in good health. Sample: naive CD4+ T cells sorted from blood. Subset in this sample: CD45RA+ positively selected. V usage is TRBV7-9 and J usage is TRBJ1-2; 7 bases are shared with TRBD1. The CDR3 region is CAGTEVNYGYTF. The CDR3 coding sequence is TGTGCCGGGACAGAAGTTAACTATGGCTACACCTTC.